The entry that follows covers one TCR beta chain sequence. Trimming took off 6 bases at V and 2 bases at J, with 14 bases between the two ends. Germline CDR1 and CDR2: MDHEN and SYDVKM. The CDR3 covers 15 residues. The sample is drawn from a study of blood T cell repertoires in COVID-19. Study overall: Samples taken during acute and convalescent COVID-19 were collected in the United States, Italy and Spain.

Method: immunoSEQ multiplex PCR; TCRdb's copy keeps in-frame clones and lacks some. The sample records just under 100,000 clones, around 84% being singletons. The chain joins TRBV28 to TRBJ1-5, with D tentatively TRBD1 (6 bases). This receptor was identified in a woman aged 55-70 years in a cohort sampled during active or convalescent COVID-19. Material for sequencing was peripheral blood. The CDR3 spells CASRIYRVGNQPQHF. For the CDR3, the DNA is TGTGCCAGCAGGATATACAGGGTGGGCAATCAGCCCCAGCATTTT.